The next 27 T cell receptor beta chains were all read from a single sample in a study of monozygotic twins with inflammatory bowel disease (dated by TCRdb to between 2019 and 2020). Libraries were made using 5' RACE. The sample was run on an Illumina HiSeq 2500. After reprocessing by TCRdb, each CDR3 protein sequence is one entry, and no DNA is given. The sample's table covers approximately 150,000 distinct CDR3 sequences. The top ten constitute 2% to 3% of the sample. Sequenced input: blood. Source of these receptors: a human donor with ulcerative colitis or Crohn's disease, or a healthy co-twin of an affected twin (not recorded which).

This rearrangement joins TRBV20-1 to TRBJ1-5. Germline loops: CDR1 DFQATT, CDR2 SNEGSKA (reference sequence). The CDR3 is 16 residues long. The CDR3 reads CSASPRVLYSNQPQHF.

This chain uses TRBV27 with TRBJ2-2; the D call of TRBD1 rests on TCRdb alone, since no DNA is present to check it. This CDR3 spans 19 amino acids. Germline-derived CDR1 and CDR2 are MNHEY and SMNVEV (reference sequence). CDR3 region: CASSFLGGQVIANTGELFF.

The rearrangement links TRBV5-6 to TRBJ2-2; TCRdb gives TRBD2 as the D gene, but with no DNA this cannot be confirmed. The germline V gene has CDR1 SGHDT and CDR2 YYEEEE. This CDR3 contains 17 residues. CDR3 region: CASSLVAGGSNTGELFF.

V gene TRBV29-1 combines with J gene TRBJ2-2; there is no DNA to check the TCRdb D call of TRBD2. Germline CDR1 reads SQVTM; CDR2 reads ANQGSEA. The CDR3 sequence is 14 residues long. The chain's CDR3 is CSVARDQSAGELFF.

CDR3 region: CSVEGLRGSAYNEQFF. The genes are TRBV29-1 and TRBJ2-1; TCRdb selects TRBD1, and the lack of DNA leaves this call unchecked. Looked up from germline, CDR1 is SQVTM and CDR2 is ANQGSEA. The length of the CDR3 is 16 residues.

This chain uses TRBV12-3 or TRBV12-4 with TRBJ2-3. The CDR3 runs to 14 residues. The CDR3 loop reads CASGLGGSTDTQYF.

This rearrangement joins TRBV30 to TRBJ1-6; TCRdb gives TRBD1 as the D gene, but with no DNA this cannot be confirmed. The germline V gene has CDR1 GTSNPN and CDR2 SVGIG (reference sequence). CDR3 length equals 13 residues. CDR3: CAWSVTLDSPLHF.

V usage is TRBV5-1 and J usage is TRBJ1-5; TCRdb's D call, TRBD1, is unchecked because there is no DNA. Looked up from germline, CDR1 is SGHRS and CDR2 is YFSETQ. The CDR3 has 13 amino acids. The CDR3 spells CASSSTGGQPQHF.

The chain employs TRBV4-3 and TRBJ2-3; TCRdb's D call, TRBD1, is unchecked because there is no DNA. The CDR3 is made up of 14 amino acids. Germline V gene sequence: CDR1 LGHNA, CDR2 YSLEER. Here the CDR3 reads CASSLQGSGTAQYF.

This CDR3 reads CSARDGTRYNEQFF. The gene calls are TRBV20-1 and TRBJ2-1; the D call from TCRdb, TRBD2, cannot be confirmed without DNA. The V gene's germline CDR1 is DFQATT and CDR2 SNEGSKA (reference sequence). The CDR3 is 14 residues long.

The chain recombines TRBV20-1 with TRBJ2-5. Germline lookup yields CDR1 DFQATT and CDR2 SNEGSKA (reference sequence). This CDR3 contains 13 residues. CDR3 protein: CSARDVGKETQYF.

The chain links TRBV7-2 to TRBJ2-1; lacking DNA, the TRBD2 call made by TCRdb goes unchecked. CDR3 length: 16 residues. Germline V lookup: CDR1 SGHTA, CDR2 FQGNSA. The CDR3 is CASSYRLAGPGVWQFF. Combining the CDR3 with reference TRBV7-2 and TRBJ2-1 gives the whole variable domain GAGVSQSPSNKVTEKGKDVELRCDPISGHTALYWYRQSLGQGLEFLIYFQGNSAPDKSGLPSDRFSAERTGGSVSTLTIQRTQQEDSAVYLCASSYRLAGPGVWQFFGPGTRLTVL.

The genes are TRBV7-9 and TRBJ1-5. The CDR3 length is 13 residues. Germline CDR1 and CDR2: SEHNR and FQNEAQ (reference sequence). CDR3 protein: CASSLTLSEPQHF. The full variable domain, in which reference TRBV7-9 and TRBJ1-5 provide the parts outside the CDR3, is DTGVSQNPRHKITKRGQNVTFRCDPISEHNRLYWYRQTLGQGPEFLTYFQNEAQLEKSRLLSDRFSAERPKGSFSTLEIQRTEQGDSAMYLCASSLTLSEPQHFGDGTRLSIL.

V usage is TRBV30 and J usage is TRBJ2-2; TCRdb returns TRBD1, unconfirmable since there is no DNA. Germline V gene lookup returns CDR1 GTSNPN and CDR2 SVGIG (reference sequence). The CDR3 has 14 amino acids. This chain's CDR3 is CAQKRGGNTGELFF.

J is TRBJ2-5 and V is TRBV20-1; there is no DNA to check the TCRdb D call of TRBD1. Germline CDR1 and CDR2: DFQATT and SNEGSKA (reference sequence). The CDR3 contains 14 residues. The CDR3 sequence is CSAREGQGGETQYF.

V usage is TRBV5-3 and J usage is TRBJ2-7; as DNA is missing, the TRBD2 call by TCRdb cannot be tested. TRBV5-3 is an open reading frame whose function is uncertain. This CDR3 comprises 15 residues. CDR3 sequence reads: CARSISGGGSYEQYF.

The chain links TRBV19 to TRBJ1-2. Germline V gene lookup returns CDR1 LNHDA and CDR2 SQIVND (reference sequence). This CDR3 contains 12 residues. The CDR3 protein is CASSIQVYGYTF.

The chain has TRBV6-2 or TRBV6-3 and TRBJ2-7; TCRdb's D gene call, TRBD1, goes unchecked for lack of DNA. CDR3 size: 12 residues. Germline-derived CDR1 and CDR2 are MNHEY and SVGEGT. CDR3 sequence reads: CASRHRGYEQYF.

The rearrangement uses TRBV7-2 and TRBJ2-7; the D call of TRBD2 rests on TCRdb alone, since no DNA is present to check it. Germline CDR1 is SGHTA and CDR2 is FQGNSA. This CDR3 region has 17 residues. CDR3 loop: CASSFGLAGVSSYEQYF.

J is TRBJ2-2 and V is TRBV7-3. CDR1 and CDR2 from the germline V gene are SGHTA and FQGTGA. The CDR3 totals 14 residues. This chain's CDR3 is CASSLAFAGGELFF.

The CDR3 sequence: CARGQPNTEAFF. V is TRBV30 and J is TRBJ1-1; the TCRdb call, TRBD1, lacks DNA for checking. CDR1 GTSNPN and CDR2 SVGIG come from the germline V gene (reference sequence). CDR3 length: 12 residues.

The V gene is TRBV12-3 or TRBV12-4, the J gene TRBJ2-5; checking the TCRdb D call of TRBD1 is not possible without DNA. CDR3 size: 16 residues. This chain's CDR3 is CASSLGGGTGQETQYF.

The chain carries TRBV6-5 and TRBJ2-7; checking the TCRdb D call of TRBD2 is not possible without DNA. Looked up from germline, CDR1 is MNHEY and CDR2 is SVGAGI. The CDR3 is 17 residues long. The CDR3 reads CASSYSRLRSGGDEQYF.

The chain employs TRBV18 and TRBJ2-1; TCRdb picks TRBD1, but there is no DNA to check that call. Germline V gives CDR1 KGHSH, CDR2 LQKENI. The CDR3 runs 15 residues. The CDR3 region is CASSSGTGTYNEQFF.

This chain's CDR3 is CASSWGDRGIREQYF. J is TRBJ2-7 and V is TRBV5-5; TCRdb returns TRBD1, unconfirmable since there is no DNA. Per germline, CDR1 SGHKS and CDR2 YYEKEE (reference sequence). The CDR3 is 15 residues long.

V is TRBV6-5 and J is TRBJ2-3. The CDR3 spans 14 residues. CDR1 and CDR2 (germline): MNHEY, SVGAGI. CDR3 sequence: CASSYWQNTDTQYF.

The V call is TRBV4-3, the J call TRBJ2-4; lacking DNA, the TRBD1 call made by TCRdb goes unchecked. The germline V gene has CDR1 LGHNA and CDR2 YSLEER. The CDR3 loop spans 18 amino acids. CDR3 residues: CASSQDPPGTPKIGIQYF.